Shown below are 22 T cell receptor beta chains from a single sample sequenced in a study of technical replicates of blood from a few donors. TCRdb's table, derived via immunoSEQ multiplex PCR, lists solely in-frame clones and lacks some. The sample has roughly 80,000 clones, around 94% seen once. Sequenced input: T cells isolated from PBMCs. The receptors stem from a human donor in good health.

This sequence joins TRBV30 and TRBJ2-1, with D perhaps matching TRBD2 (5 bases). The CDR3 contains 13 residues. Trimming took off 1 base at V and 9 bases at J, with 13 bases between the two ends. Germline V gene sequence: CDR1 GTSNPN, CDR2 SVGIG (reference sequence). The CDR3 coding sequence is TGTGCCTGGAGTGATCCGGGGTACCGTGAGCAGTTCTTC. This gives the protein CAWSDPGYREQFF. Full variable domain (remainder filled in from reference TRBV30 and TRBJ2-1): SQTIHQWPATLVQPVGSPLSLECTVEGTSNPNLYWYRQAAGRGLQLLFYSVGIGQISSEVPQNLSASRPQDRQFILSSKKLLLSDSGFYLCAWSDPGYREQFFGPGTRLTVL.

The chain is built from TRBV5-8 and TRBJ2-3; D might be TRBD2 (5 bases). V shed 0 bases and J shed 3 bases, with 14 bases lying between them. Germline values: CDR1 SGHTS, CDR2 YDEGEE. The CDR3 extends over 16 amino acids. CDR3 sequence: CASSLGLALRTDTQYF. The CDR3 nucleotides are TGTGCCAGCAGCTTGGGTCTAGCCCTCAGGACAGATACGCAGTATTTT.

V usage is TRBV19 and J usage is TRBJ2-5; 7 nucleotides line up with TRBD2. V lost 7 bases to trimming and J lost 1 base; unmatched junction nucleotides: 3. Germline CDR1 is LNHDA and CDR2 is SQIVND (reference sequence). The CDR3 contains 13 residues. CDR3 sequence: CASKASGQETQYF. In DNA form, the CDR3 reads TGTGCCAGTAAGGCTAGCGGCCAAGAGACCCAGTACTTC.

V is TRBV30 and J is TRBJ1-1; D not resolved. From germline, CDR1 is GTSNPN and CDR2 SVGIG (reference sequence). Trimming took off 5 bases at V and 0 bases at J, with 4 bases between the two ends. The CDR3 sequence is 11 residues long. CDR3 DNA sequence: TGTGCCTGGTCGTTGAACACTGAAGCTTTCTTT. This translates into CAWSLNTEAFF. Based on the CDR3 plus reference TRBV30 and TRBJ1-1, the full variable domain is SQTIHQWPATLVQPVGSPLSLECTVEGTSNPNLYWYRQAAGRGLQLLFYSVGIGQISSEVPQNLSASRPQDRQFILSSKKLLLSDSGFYLCAWSLNTEAFFGQGTRLTVV.

This chain connects TRBV5-4 to TRBJ2-7; 7 bases fit TRBD2. CDR1 is SGHNT and CDR2 is YYREEE in the germline V gene (reference sequence). The CDR3 loop spans 15 amino acids. With 0 bases clipped from V and 2 bases from J, the junction kept 5 bases outside the gene matches. DNA of the CDR3: TGTGCCAGCAGCTTGGGACTAGCTAGTCCCTACGAGCAGTACTTC. This translates into CASSLGLASPYEQYF.

The rearrangement uses TRBV10-3 and TRBJ2-1, with TRBD2 matching over 7 bases. The CDR3 is 19 amino acids. Germline CDR1 is ENHRY and CDR2 is SYGVKD. Germline trimming cut 0 bases from V and 8 bases from J; bases unmatched to any gene: 19. The CDR3: CAISESYLIRTSLKDEQFF. DNA of the CDR3: TGTGCCATCAGTGAGTCGTATCTCATCAGGACTAGTTTGAAGGATGAGCAGTTCTTC.

The chain uses TRBV28 and TRBJ2-5, with 11 nucleotides matching TRBD2. Germline V gives CDR1 MDHEN, CDR2 SYDVKM. This CDR3 contains 17 residues. After removal of 5 bases from V and 3 bases from J, the junction contained 11 bases not matched to a gene. The CDR3 DNA sequence: TGTGCCAGCAGTACGCAACTAGCGGGAGTTTTCAAAGAGACCCAGTACTTC. Translating gives CASSTQLAGVFKETQYF.

The rearrangement uses TRBV4-2 and TRBJ2-7; D possibly corresponds to TRBD1 (6 bases). Germline loops: CDR1 LGHNA, CDR2 YNFKEQ. The CDR3 consists of 16 residues. V lost 0 bases and J lost 5, with 17 bases in between. The DNA for the CDR3 is TGTGCCAGCAGCCAAGATCGAGTTAAGGGGGACAACGAGCAGTACTTC. It translates to CASSQDRVKGDNEQYF.

The chain combines TRBV19 with TRBJ1-1; 9 nucleotides match TRBD1. Germline CDR1 reads LNHDA; CDR2 reads SQIVND (reference sequence). This CDR3 contains 14 residues. With V trimmed by 5 bases and J by 3 bases, 4 bases remained unmatched. The CDR3 region is CASSSQGAYTEAFF. DNA for the CDR3: TGTGCCAGTAGTTCACAGGGGGCCTACACTGAAGCTTTCTTT.

V gene TRBV30 combines with J gene TRBJ2-4, with TRBD1 as a possible D gene (6 bases). The germline V gene has CDR1 GTSNPN and CDR2 SVGIG (reference sequence). Trimming removed 2 bases at V and 6 bases at J, with 11 bases between. The CDR3 has 13 residues. As DNA, the CDR3 is TGTGCCTGGAGTCAGGGGCACCTAAACATTCAGTACTTC. It yields the protein CAWSQGHLNIQYF.

The chain carries TRBV7-2 and TRBJ2-3; 10 nucleotides align to TRBD2. Germline loops: CDR1 SGHTA, CDR2 FQGNSA. This CDR3 spans 16 amino acids. Trimming at V came to 5 bases and at J to 2 bases, leaving 7 bases not matched to a gene. The CDR3: CASSTRAGGLTDTQYF. As DNA, the CDR3 is TGTGCCAGCAGCACTCGAGCGGGAGGGCTCACAGATACGCAGTATTTT.

V gene TRBV9 combines with J gene TRBJ2-5, with 9 positions matching TRBD2. Germline V lookup: CDR1 SGDLS, CDR2 YYNGEE. V lost 0 bases to trimming and J lost 2 bases; unmatched junction nucleotides: 5. This CDR3 contains 16 residues. CDR3 sequence (DNA): TGTGCCAGCAGCGTAGGGATAGCGGGAGTTCAAGAGACCCAGTACTTC. It yields the protein CASSVGIAGVQETQYF.

The chain carries TRBV19 and TRBJ2-6; weak D call: TRBD1 (5 bases). CDR3 length: 14 amino acids. CDR1 is LNHDA, CDR2 SQIVND, per germline (reference sequence). V was pared by 1 base and J by 4 bases, with 5 bases between. Written as DNA, the CDR3 is TGTGCCAGTAGTATAGGGACAGGGGCCAACGTCCTGACTTTC. Its translation: CASSIGTGANVLTF.

This rearrangement joins TRBV6-1 to TRBJ2-7; no clear D. The CDR3 has 13 amino acids. Germline loops: CDR1 MNHNS, CDR2 SASEGT. Trimming stripped 4 bases from V and 1 base from J, with 8 bases between. The CDR3: CASSGRQSYEQYF. CDR3 bases: TGTGCCAGCAGTGGCAGGCAATCCTACGAGCAGTACTTC.

The genes are TRBV7-2 and TRBJ2-2; D is possibly TRBD2 (5 bases). Trimming pared 1 base from V and 6 bases from J, leaving 12 bases between. This CDR3 comprises 15 residues. The V gene's germline CDR1 is SGHTA and CDR2 FQGNSA. CDR3 nucleotide sequence: TGTGCCAGCAGCTTAGGAACGGGGATGCCCGGGGAGCTGTTTTTT. Protein sequence: CASSLGTGMPGELFF.

This chain uses TRBV30 with TRBJ2-7, with a weak D call TRBD2 (5 bases). Germline-derived CDR1 and CDR2 are GTSNPN and SVGIG (reference sequence). The CDR3 sequence is 12 residues long. With 3 bases removed from V and 2 bases from J, the gap between germline ends came to 8 bases. CDR3 sequence: CAWREEAYEQYF. Written as DNA, the CDR3 is TGTGCCTGGAGGGAGGAAGCCTACGAGCAGTACTTC.

The chain recombines TRBV7-2 with TRBJ2-5; D is perhaps TRBD2 (6 bases). The germline gives CDR1 SGHTA, CDR2 FQGNSA. CDR3 length equals 15 residues. Trimming took 1 base from V and 4 from J, leaving 13 bases between them. The chain's CDR3 is CASSLGGLGRETQYF. The CDR3 nucleotides read TGTGCCAGCAGCTTAGGGGGACTGGGGAGAGAGACCCAGTACTTC.

This clone has a single count. DNA for the CDR3: TGTGCCAGCAGCGTTTCGTCATCTAGGGATACGCAGTATTTT. As protein: CASSVSSSRDTQYF. The V call is TRBV9, the J call TRBJ2-3; unclear D gene. Germline CDR1 and CDR2: SGDLS and YYNGEE. With 2 bases removed from V and 6 bases from J, the gap between germline ends came to 13 bases. The CDR3 totals 14 residues.

This sequence joins TRBV5-1 and TRBJ2-2, with TRBD2 matching over 15 bases. This CDR3 has 16 residues. Germline CDR1 SGHRS, CDR2 YFSETQ. The trim removed 5 bases at V and 6 bases at J, leaving 5 bases unmatched. This chain's CDR3 is CASRQGLAGGPGELFF. CDR3 in DNA: TGCGCCAGCAGACAGGGACTAGCGGGAGGTCCCGGGGAGCTGTTTTTT.

This clone was observed a few times. The chain carries TRBV10-3 and TRBJ1-1, with D possibly matching TRBD1 (5 bases). This CDR3 has 12 amino acids. CDR1 is ENHRY, CDR2 SYGVKD, per germline. Trimming pared 7 bases from V and 2 bases from J, leaving 8 bases between. The CDR3 loop reads CAITQGNTEAFF. DNA of the CDR3: TGTGCCATCACCCAGGGTAACACTGAAGCTTTCTTT.

The V and J genes are TRBV19 and TRBJ2-7, with 11 bases fitting TRBD2. In germline, CDR1 is LNHDA, CDR2 SQIVND (reference sequence). Germline trimming cut 5 bases from V and 3 bases from J; bases unmatched to any gene: 6. The CDR3 loop spans 15 amino acids. The DNA of the CDR3 is TGTGCCAGTAGTGTCCCCGGGACTAGCGGCTACGAGCAGTACTTC. Amino acid sequence: CASSVPGTSGYEQYF.

The chain employs TRBV11-2 and TRBJ2-1, with 8 positions matching TRBD1. The V gene's germline CDR1 is SGHAT and CDR2 FQNNGV. The trim removed 1 base at V and 7 bases at J, leaving 6 bases unmatched. The CDR3 extends over 15 amino acids. The CDR3 DNA follows: TGTGCCAGCAGCTTAGCTCGGACAGGGCTAAATGAGCAGTTCTTC. It specifies CASSLARTGLNEQFF.